This T cell receptor (beta chain) was documented in a study of blood T cell repertoires in COVID-19. During the 2 weeks before they entered the study, exposed participants had met someone with a PCR-confirmed or clinician-diagnosed COVID-19 case. Assay: immunoSEQ multiplex PCR; the TCRdb copy retains only in-frame clones and omits some. The top ten clones hold around 0.92% of a sample with around 340,000 clones, about 88% of them seen once. This receptor was taken from a woman aged 25 to 39 who had been exposed to COVID-19. Material: PBMCs or T cells enriched from blood (not recorded which).

The CDR3 DNA is TGTGCCTGGACGAGGGGGTTATCATTGTTTATGGACACCATATATTTT. It encodes CAWTRGLSLFMDTIYF. The chain is built from TRBV30 and TRBJ1-3; maybe TRBD1 (6 bases). CDR3 length: 16 residues. Germline V gene lookup returns CDR1 GTSNPN and CDR2 SVGIG (reference sequence). The V end lost 4 bases, the J end lost 8 bases, and 24 bases lay between the germline ends.